A single sample gave rise to the 8 T cell receptor beta chains below, sequenced in a study of blood T cell repertoires in COVID-19. The assay was immunoSEQ multiplex PCR, and TCRdb's table has in-frame clones only and misses some. This table holds about 340,000 clones, more than 75% found once. Input material: peripheral blood. Source of these receptors: a woman between 45 and 65 years old with COVID-19, enrolled during active disease.

The chain is built from TRBV5-1 and TRBJ2-1, with 12 bases lining up with TRBD2. With 4 bases clipped from V and 4 bases from J, the junction kept 6 bases outside the gene matches. Germline values: CDR1 SGHRS, CDR2 YFSETQ. This CDR3 has 16 amino acids. CDR3 amino acids: CASSSGTSGQYNEQFF. The CDR3 DNA reads as TGCGCCAGCAGCAGCGGGACTAGCGGGCAATACAATGAGCAGTTCTTC.

The J gene is TRBJ2-5, the V gene TRBV14; 7 nucleotides match TRBD2. Germline loops: CDR1 SGHDN, CDR2 FVKESK. The CDR3 runs 16 residues. The trim removed 7 bases at V and 2 bases at J, leaving 13 bases unmatched. For the CDR3, the DNA is TGTGCCAGCAAGATCTGGCCTAGCGGAAATCAAGAGACCCAGTACTTC. Its translation is CASKIWPSGNQETQYF.

The chain combines TRBV9 with TRBJ1-1; no definite D call. The V and J ends lost 3 bases and 8 bases respectively, with 17 bases between them. The CDR3 contains 14 residues. CDR1 and CDR2 from the germline V gene are SGDLS and YYNGEE. The DNA for the CDR3 is TGTGCCAGCAGCGCACTCAAAGAGGGCAGGGAAGCTTTCTTT. Protein sequence: CASSALKEGREAFF.

The chain has TRBV5-4 and TRBJ2-1, with 7 bases identical to TRBD2. The CDR3 is 16 amino acids. Germline values: CDR1 SGHNT, CDR2 YYREEE (reference sequence). The trim removed 4 bases at V and 5 bases at J, leaving 12 bases unmatched. CDR3 nucleotide sequence: TGTGCCAGCAGCCCCGGAGGGACTACAAACAACAATGAGCAGTTCTTC. Translation: CASSPGGTTNNNEQFF.

This chain links TRBV5-4 with TRBJ2-3; TRBD2 might be the D (6 bases). The CDR3 spans 14 residues. Looked up from germline, CDR1 is SGHNT and CDR2 is YYREEE (reference sequence). The V gene lost 4 bases and the J gene lost 2 bases, with 11 bases spanning the gap. The CDR3 DNA reads as TGTGCCAGCAGCATCGAGCGGGTCACAGATACGCAGTATTTT. Protein: CASSIERVTDTQYF. Using reference TRBV5-4 and TRBJ2-3 for the parts outside the CDR3, the full variable domain is ETGVTQSPTHLIKTRGQQVTLRCSSQSGHNTVSWYQQALGQGPQFIFQYYREEENGRGNFPPRFSGLQFPNYSSELNVNALELDDSALYLCASSIERVTDTQYFGPGTRLTVL.

The chain combines TRBV7-9 with TRBJ2-2; TRBD1 is a possible D gene (5 bases). This CDR3 is 12 amino acids long. Per germline, CDR1 SEHNR and CDR2 FQNEAQ (reference sequence). Trimming stripped 4 bases from V and 14 bases from J, with 14 bases between. DNA of the CDR3: TGTGCCAGCAGCTCCGACAGTAGGCACCTGTTTTTT. Amino acid sequence: CASSSDSRHLFF.

The V and J genes are TRBV7-9 and TRBJ2-7, with D tentatively TRBD1 (6 bases). Trimming pared 5 bases from V and 7 bases from J, leaving 15 bases between. The CDR3 spans 13 residues. Germline-derived CDR1 and CDR2 are SEHNR and FQNEAQ (reference sequence). The CDR3 region has the DNA TGTGCCAGCAGCCCTCTCATGGGGGCTGAGCAGTACTTC. Amino acids: CASSPLMGAEQYF.

The rearrangement links TRBV2 to TRBJ2-7, with TRBD2 as a possible D gene (6 bases). CDR3 length: 13 residues. Trimming shortened V by 4 bases and J by 7 bases, and 14 bases separated the two germline ends. Germline CDR1 SNHLY, CDR2 FYNNEI. Written as DNA, the CDR3 is TGTGCCAGCAGTGTCGGGGGTGTGGGAGAGCAGTACTTC. It translates to CASSVGGVGEQYF.